This T cell receptor (beta chain) originates from a study of blood T cells in healthy people across ages. In this sample, this clonotype turned up a few times. A second PCR, run for about 6 to 12 cycles, used a sample-barcoded 5' primer plus a J-beta primer mix. TCRdb passed the 5' RACE reads through MiXCR, listing each CDR3 protein once. This sample has about 1.6 million distinct CDR3 sequences, with roughly 32% found just once. The clonotype was recovered from a woman under 40 in good health. The material sequenced was blood.

The CDR3 loop reads CASSLDGFSTDTQYF. The CDR3 nucleotides are TGCGCCAGCAGCTTGGATGGCTTCAGCACAGATACGCAGTATTTT. The rearrangement uses TRBV5-1 and TRBJ2-3; D gene ambiguous. Germline CDR1 and CDR2: SGHRS and YFSETQ. CDR3 length: 15 amino acids. V was cut by 0 bases and J by 0 bases, with 8 bases left in between.